The source of this TCR beta chain is a study of Graves' ophthalmopathy and Graves' hyperthyroidism. Germline values: CDR1 DFQATT, CDR2 SNEGSKA (reference sequence). The CDR3 runs 17 residues. Trimming shortened V by 4 bases and J by 3 bases, and 25 bases separated the two germline ends. RNA transcripts yielded amplified TCR beta CDR3 regions. RT-PCR with HTBI primers came first, then second-round multiplex PCR. TCRdb called the multiplex PCR reads again in MiXCR, with one record for every CDR3 protein. Of just over 600,000 distinct CDR3 sequences detected, approximately 22% appear once; the ten largest clones hold approximately 6.5%.

The chain couples TRBV20-1 to TRBJ2-7; D might be TRBD1 (5 bases). What was sequenced was peripheral blood. The receptor comes from a woman aged 18-29 years with stable Graves' hyperthyroidism. Some clones in this sample may be carry-over from other donors' samples. The CDR3 DNA reads TGCAGTGCTAACCGACAGTGGGCCGAAAAAAAATTCTACGAGCAGTACTTC. As protein: CSANRQWAEKKFYEQYF.